This T cell receptor beta chain was retrieved from a study of T cells in Graves' hyperthyroidism and ophthalmopathy. Study findings and constraints: A model built on 13 V-J features separated ophthalmopathy from stable hyperthyroidism.

Details on this clonotype: What it recognizes is unknown.

It was RNA transcripts that yielded the amplified TCR beta CDR3 regions. First-round RT-PCR of the TCR CDR3 relied on the HTBI primer set. From the multiplex PCR reads, TCRdb called clonotypes with MiXCR, one entry per CDR3 protein. This sample has hundreds of thousands of distinct CDR3 sequences, with about 14% found just once. Patients with uncontrolled infections, other autoimmune diseases, pregnancy or lactation were excluded. This TCR was recovered from a woman aged 45 to 65 with Graves' ophthalmopathy. What was sequenced was blood.

The CDR3 here is CASSGGLAPDYEQYF. The DNA for the CDR3 is TGTGCCAGCAGCGGGGGGTTAGCCCCAGACTACGAGCAGTACTTC. This chain joins TRBV5-4 and TRBJ2-7; a possible D gene is TRBD2 (6 bases). The CDR3 runs to 15 residues. Germline CDR1 and CDR2: SGHNT and YYREEE (reference sequence). Trimming shortened V by 4 bases and J by 3 bases, and 17 bases separated the two germline ends.